The 18 T cell receptor beta chains in this list originate from one sample, sequenced in a study of vaccination effects on CD4 cells after COVID-19. Their specific antigens are unknown. Having been cultured for around nine days, the cells underwent CD4+ T cell isolation. Each person got two doses of an mRNA SARS-CoV-2 vaccine, BNT162b2 or mRNA-1273. This table comes from immunoSEQ multiplex PCR, and its TCRdb copy is limited to in-frame clones, with some not included. Found here are about 47,000 clones, roughly 70% of them singletons; the top ten hold around 7%. Sequenced material: CD4+ T cells from PBMCs cultured without peptide, taken after COVID-19 vaccination. Every receptor here comes from a human donor who received a COVID-19 vaccine.

The V gene is TRBV3-1 (or the pseudogene TRBV3-2), the J gene TRBJ1-2; D uncertain. CDR3 length: 11 amino acids. Germline CDR1 and CDR2: LGHDT and YNNKEL (reference sequence). The V end was cut by 0 bases, the J end by 8 bases, with 4 bases between. The CDR3 DNA follows: TGTGCCAGCAGCCAAGATTGGGGCTACACCTTC. It specifies CASSQDWGYTF.

This clone was seen a single time. The chain combines TRBV3-1 (or the pseudogene TRBV3-2) with TRBJ2-7, with TRBD1 matching over 7 bases. Unmatched junction bases numbered 12, after V lost 4 bases and J lost 6 bases. The germline V gene has CDR1 LGHDT and CDR2 YNNKEL (reference sequence). The CDR3 contains 15 residues. The CDR3: CASSPLGQYAAEQYF. The DNA for the CDR3 is TGTGCCAGCAGCCCCCTGGGACAGTATGCGGCCGAGCAGTACTTC.

The chain links TRBV11-3 to TRBJ1-6; D not certain. The length of the CDR3 is 15 residues. From germline, CDR1 is SGHNT and CDR2 YENEEA. The ends were cut back, 2 bases at V and 8 bases at J, with 13 bases in the middle. The CDR3 region has the DNA TGTGCCAGCAGCTTAAGAGGCGATAGACATTCACCCCTCCACTTT. As protein: CASSLRGDRHSPLHF.

V usage is TRBV14 and J usage is TRBJ2-5; D is tentatively TRBD1 or TRBD2 (6 bases each). This CDR3 region has 13 residues. Trimming removed 2 bases at V and 4 bases at J, with 8 bases between. The germline CDR1 and CDR2 sequences are SGHDN and FVKESK. The CDR3 DNA follows: TGTGCCAGCAGCCAACCGGGGGCAGAGACCCAGTACTTC. This encodes CASSQPGAETQYF.

The chain carries TRBV4-1 and TRBJ1-2; the D gene is possibly TRBD1 (5 bases). This CDR3 has 15 residues. Trimming took off 4 bases at V and 0 bases at J, with 12 bases between the two ends. Germline loops: CDR1 MGHRA, CDR2 YSYEKL. In DNA form, the CDR3 reads TGCGCCAGCAGCCCGGCCGGGGACCCTAACTATGGCTACACCTTC. Its translation: CASSPAGDPNYGYTF.

The chain has TRBV4-2 and TRBJ2-5; 12 bases line up with TRBD2. The CDR3 runs 16 residues. CDR1 and CDR2 from the germline V gene are LGHNA and YNFKEQ. V gave up 4 bases and J gave up 5 bases; unmatched junction bases: 8. Here the CDR3 DNA reads TGTGCCAGCAGCCTATCCTCTAGCGGGGGGGCTGAGACCCAGTACTTC. Its protein product is CASSLSSSGGAETQYF.

The chain carries TRBV18 and TRBJ2-3, with D unresolved. The V and J ends lost 3 bases and 7 bases respectively, with 8 bases between them. CDR1 is KGHSH, CDR2 LQKENI, per germline. The CDR3 runs to 12 residues. The CDR3 is CASSPHRNTQYF. The CDR3 region has the DNA TGTGCCAGCTCACCCCATAGGAATACGCAGTATTTT.

This clone was seen a handful of times. The CDR3 loop reads CATSRDGQFSNQPQHF. The CDR3 coding sequence is TGTGCCACCAGCAGAGATGGGCAGTTTAGCAATCAGCCCCAGCATTTT. This chain links TRBV15 with TRBJ1-5; no clear D. Germline CDR1 reads LNHNV; CDR2 reads YYDKDF (reference sequence). With 0 bases removed from V and 0 bases from J, the gap between germline ends came to 9 bases. The CDR3 extends over 16 amino acids.

This chain links TRBV2 with TRBJ2-5; D might be TRBD2 (6 bases). The CDR3 totals 13 residues. Trimming stripped 3 bases from V and 5 bases from J, with 10 bases between. The V gene's germline CDR1 is SNHLY and CDR2 FYNNEI. In nucleotides, the CDR3 is TGTGCCAGCAGTGACGGAGGGGTTGAGACCCAGTACTTC. Translating it yields CASSDGGVETQYF.

The rearrangement uses TRBV6-5 and TRBJ1-2, with 9 bases aligning to TRBD1. The length of the CDR3 is 13 residues. V lost 6 bases to trimming and J lost 7 bases; unmatched junction nucleotides: 6. The germline gives CDR1 MNHEY, CDR2 SVGAGI. The CDR3 reads CASRKGQGGGYTF. The CDR3 DNA reads TGTGCCAGCAGAAAGGGACAGGGTGGTGGCTACACCTTC.

This clone was seen more than once but under ten times. The chain couples TRBV13 to TRBJ2-1; 8 bases align to TRBD2. After removal of 1 base from V and 4 bases from J, the junction contained 6 bases not matched to a gene. This CDR3 spans 16 amino acids. Germline CDR1 and CDR2: PRHDT and FYEKMQ (reference sequence). Written as DNA, the CDR3 is TGTGCCAGCAGCTTAGTCGCTAGCGGGTCGTACAATGAGCAGTTCTTC. It encodes CASSLVASGSYNEQFF.

This chain uses TRBV2 with TRBJ2-3; D is unresolved. Deletions cut 4 bases from V and 1 base from J, with 12 bases between. CDR1 and CDR2 from the germline V gene are SNHLY and FYNNEI. The CDR3 runs to 15 residues. The CDR3 loop reads CASSVGTPGTDTQYF. As DNA, the CDR3 is TGTGCCAGCAGTGTTGGCACCCCTGGCACAGATACGCAGTATTTT.

The chain combines TRBV27 with TRBJ1-1; a weak D match, TRBD1 (6 bases). CDR3 length: 15 amino acids. Trimming shortened V by 2 bases and J by 5 bases, and 15 bases separated the two germline ends. Looked up from germline, CDR1 is MNHEY and CDR2 is SMNVEV (reference sequence). The CDR3 here is CASSLIPQGETEAFF. The DNA for the CDR3 is TGTGCCAGCAGTTTAATCCCACAGGGAGAGACTGAAGCTTTCTTT.

This chain connects TRBV25-1 to TRBJ1-3; D is perhaps TRBD1 (5 bases). Between the trimmed V and J ends, which lost 0 bases and 7 bases, there was a span of 7 bases. CDR1 is MGHDK and CDR2 is SYGVNS in the germline V gene. The CDR3 has 13 residues. The CDR3 coding sequence is TGTGCCAGCAGTGAATATGGGGGGAACACCATATATTTT. Translation: CASSEYGGNTIYF.

The V and J genes are TRBV19 and TRBJ1-2; unclear D gene. This CDR3 spans 9 amino acids. Per the germline V gene, CDR1 is LNHDA and CDR2 is SQIVND (reference sequence). V was shortened by 10 bases and J by 7 bases, with 7 bases between the two germline ends. CDR3 region: CANSSGYTF. The CDR3 nucleotides are TGTGCCAACTCTAGTGGCTACACCTTC.

V gene TRBV10-3 combines with J gene TRBJ1-3; D unclear. From germline, CDR1 is ENHRY and CDR2 SYGVKD. The CDR3 is 11 residues long. Trimming took 8 bases from V and 3 from J, leaving 5 bases between them. The CDR3 is CAILGGNTIYF. In DNA form, the CDR3 reads TGTGCCATCTTGGGTGGAAACACCATATATTTT.

This chain joins TRBV6-1 and TRBJ2-5; a weak D match, TRBD1 (5 bases). V lost 1 base and J 5 bases, leaving 14 bases between the germline ends. The CDR3 is 15 residues long. Germline V gives CDR1 MNHNS, CDR2 SASEGT. This chain's CDR3 is CASSEGVRVAETQYF. The CDR3 coding sequence is TGTGCCAGCAGTGAAGGGGTCAGGGTGGCGGAGACCCAGTACTTC.

The chain couples TRBV7-9 to TRBJ2-1, with a possible D match to TRBD2 (6 bases). From germline, CDR1 is SEHNR and CDR2 FQNEAQ (reference sequence). Trimming shortened V by 2 bases and J by 0 bases, and 8 bases separated the two germline ends. This CDR3 region has 15 residues. The CDR3 spells CASSLRGSSYNEQFF. CDR3 bases: TGTGCCAGCAGCTTACGGGGGAGCTCCTACAATGAGCAGTTCTTC.